This entry lists 31 T cell receptor beta chains sequenced from one sample in a study of OX40 agonist ivuxolimab in advanced cancers. Some clones are missing from TCRdb's copy, which holds only in-frame ones; the method was immunoSEQ multiplex PCR. The sample contains 75,000 to 85,000 clones, roughly 84% of which appear only once. This specimen was CD4+ or CD8+ T cells sorted from blood, taken in a trial of the OX40 agonist ivuxolimab. All receptors come from an adult with an advanced solid tumor such as melanoma, head and neck, liver or kidney cancer.

The rearrangement joins TRBV19 to TRBJ2-3; TRBD1 is a possible D gene (6 bases). V lost 7 bases, J lost 2 bases, and 16 bases lay in between. CDR3 length: 15 amino acids. CDR1 and CDR2 from the germline V gene are LNHDA and SQIVND (reference sequence). The CDR3 reads CASMYGTPFTDTQYF. DNA for the CDR3: TGTGCCAGTATGTATGGGACACCCTTCACAGATACGCAGTATTTT.

This rearrangement joins TRBV5-1 to TRBJ1-1; maybe TRBD1 (6 bases). Trimming took 5 bases from V and 0 from J, leaving 17 bases between them. The CDR3 has 16 amino acids. The germline V gene has CDR1 SGHRS and CDR2 YFSETQ. CDR3 coding DNA: TGCGCCAGCAGGCGGGGGGTGACAGGAGTGAACACTGAAGCTTTCTTT. Its translation: CASRRGVTGVNTEAFF.

The CDR3 DNA reads as TGTGCCAGCAGCTTCCTGGACGGCTACGAGCAGTACTTC. This codes for CASSFLDGYEQYF. V gene TRBV11-1 combines with J gene TRBJ2-7, with D hard to call. This CDR3 region has 13 residues. Germline V gives CDR1 SGHAT, CDR2 FQDESV (reference sequence). V lost 3 bases and J lost 3, with 9 bases in between. Combining the CDR3 with reference TRBV11-1 and TRBJ2-7 gives the whole variable domain EAEVAQSPRYKITEKSQAVAFWCDPISGHATLYWYRQILGQGPELLVQFQDESVVDDSQLPKDRFSAERLKGVDSTLKIQPAELGDSAMYLCASSFLDGYEQYFGPGTRLTVT.

This clone appeared once. This chain links TRBV6-1 with TRBJ2-4, with TRBD1 matching over 7 bases. In germline, CDR1 is MNHNS, CDR2 SASEGT. The J segment lost 7 bases and the V segment lost 6 bases, leaving 12 bases of the junction unmatched. CDR3 length: 15 amino acids. The CDR3 here is CASRTGTVNGNIQYF. CDR3 nucleotide sequence: TGTGCCAGCAGAACCGGGACAGTTAATGGGAACATTCAGTACTTC.

This sequence joins TRBV10-3 and TRBJ2-2, with D perhaps matching TRBD2 (6 bases). CDR1 ENHRY and CDR2 SYGVKD come from the germline V gene. Trimming cost V 11 bases and J 5 bases, with 18 bases left between them. The CDR3 is 14 residues long. CDR3 DNA: TGTGCCTCGTCCGGGACTTCACAGACCGGGGAGCTGTTTTTT. Its protein is CASSGTSQTGELFF.

The CDR3 reads CASSLGGYEQYF. In DNA form, the CDR3 reads TGCGCCAGCAGCTTGGGGGGATACGAGCAGTACTTC. The J gene is TRBJ2-7, the V gene TRBV5-1; D is uncertain. Germline V gene data show CDR1 as SGHRS and CDR2 as YFSETQ. The CDR3 has 12 amino acids. Trimming left V 0 bases short and J 4 bases short, with 5 bases between.

The V call is TRBV7-2, the J call TRBJ2-5, with D maybe TRBD2 (5 bases). This CDR3 is 14 amino acids long. V lost 4 bases, J lost 4 bases, and 13 bases lay in between. CDR1 is SGHTA, CDR2 FQGNSA, per germline. CDR3 bases: TGTGCCAGCAGCTACCAGAAAGCGGTAGAGACCCAGTACTTC. It yields the protein CASSYQKAVETQYF.

About this clone itself: Mismatch with germline at one junction end may stem from a read error. The rearrangement links TRBV6-5 to TRBJ2-2; the match to TRBD2 covers 14 bases. The CDR3 is 14 amino acids. Per the germline V gene, CDR1 is MNHEY and CDR2 is SVGAGI. This chain's CDR3 is CATTGTSGRGELFF. DNA for the CDR3: TGCGCCACCACCGGGACTAGCGGGAGAGGGGAGCTGTTTTTT.

The chain carries TRBV10-3 and TRBJ1-4; D ambiguous. This CDR3 region has 12 residues. CDR1 is ENHRY, CDR2 SYGVKD, per germline. Between the trimmed V and J ends, which lost 2 bases and 8 bases, there was a span of 6 bases. The CDR3 loop is CAISETREKLFF. CDR3 nucleotides: TGTGCCATCAGTGAGACCAGAGAAAAACTGTTTTTT.

This clone was detected a few times. V gene TRBV7-3 combines with J gene TRBJ2-2, with D possibly matching TRBD2 (5 bases). V was trimmed by 0 bases and J by 4 bases, leaving 18 bases between them. Germline loops: CDR1 SGHTA, CDR2 FQGTGA. The CDR3 runs to 18 residues. The CDR3 sequence: CASSLTWLAGKGTGELFF. The CDR3 region has the DNA TGTGCCAGCAGCTTAACGTGGCTAGCCGGCAAGGGCACCGGGGAGCTGTTTTTT.

The rearrangement joins TRBV29-1 to TRBJ2-5; D tentatively reads TRBD1 or TRBD2 (5 bases each). The length of the CDR3 is 13 residues. The germline gives CDR1 SQVTM, CDR2 ANQGSEA. The V end was cut by 4 bases, the J end by 4 bases, with 13 bases between. The CDR3 nucleotides read TGCAGCGTTGGTATGGGGGTAGGAGAGACCCAGTACTTC. This translates into CSVGMGVGETQYF.

The J gene is TRBJ2-2, the V gene TRBV19; D perhaps matches TRBD2 (6 bases). The germline gives CDR1 LNHDA, CDR2 SQIVND (reference sequence). V lost 8 bases and J 3 bases, leaving 13 bases between the germline ends. This CDR3 comprises 14 residues. The CDR3 loop is CASWGLDYTGELFF. The CDR3 coding sequence is TGTGCCAGTTGGGGACTGGACTACACCGGGGAGCTGTTTTTT.

This chain uses TRBV11-2 with TRBJ2-3; TRBD2 aligns across 13 bases. The CDR3 is 15 residues long. Germline V lookup: CDR1 SGHAT, CDR2 FQNNGV. Trimming cost V 5 bases and J 6 bases; bases outside gene matches: 5. In nucleotides, the CDR3 is TGTGCCAGCAGCCCTAGACTAGCGGGAGGCGATACGCAGTATTTT. It is translated as CASSPRLAGGDTQYF.

The chain recombines TRBV2 with TRBJ2-1, with a tentative D call TRBD2 (6 bases). Looked up from germline, CDR1 is SNHLY and CDR2 is FYNNEI. The CDR3 has 15 residues. The V and J ends lost 3 bases and 6 bases respectively, with 15 bases between them. The CDR3 coding sequence is TGTGCCAGCAGTGATGCCCCACGGGGGATCAATGAGCAGTTCTTC. It translates to CASSDAPRGINEQFF. Full variable domain (rest looked up from reference TRBV2 and TRBJ2-1): EPEVTQTPSHQVTQMGQEVILRCVPISNHLYFYWYRQILGQKVEFLVSFYNNEISEKSEIFDDQFSVERPDGSNFTLKIRSTKLEDSAMYFCASSDAPRGINEQFFGPGTRLTVL.

The rearrangement joins TRBV19 to TRBJ1-4; tentative D call: TRBD1 (6 bases). CDR1 LNHDA and CDR2 SQIVND come from the germline V gene (reference sequence). V dropped 7 bases and J dropped 8 bases, with 20 bases sitting between them. The CDR3 covers 15 residues. The CDR3: CASTAIRGAREKLFF. The CDR3 region has the DNA TGTGCCAGTACCGCAATTAGGGGGGCACGGGAAAAACTGTTTTTT.

This chain uses TRBV10-3 with TRBJ1-2; 8 bases match TRBD1. J was trimmed by 7 bases and V by 7 bases; bases with no gene match: 8. The CDR3 extends over 13 amino acids. CDR1 and CDR2 (germline): ENHRY, SYGVKD. CDR3 DNA: TGTGCCATCACTCCTGGACAGGGTAGTGGCTACACCTTC. It specifies CAITPGQGSGYTF.

The J gene is TRBJ2-6, the V gene TRBV21-1; the D call TRBD1 from the table was never checked on the DNA. TRBV21-1 is tagged as a pseudogene. The CDR3 extends over 16 amino acids. Written as DNA, the CDR3 is TGTGCCAGCAGCACAGGGTTTTTAACTGGGGCCAACGTCCTGACTTTC. Amino acids: CASSTGFLTGANVLTF.

This clone was picked up a small number of times. This chain links TRBV7-9 with TRBJ1-1; D not certain. CDR1 is SEHNR and CDR2 is FQNEAQ in the germline V gene (reference sequence). The CDR3 spans 13 residues. The ends were cut back, 3 bases at V and 1 base at J, with 6 bases in the middle. CDR3: CASSLTANTEAFF. DNA of the CDR3: TGTGCCAGCAGCTTGACCGCGAACACTGAAGCTTTCTTT.

The gene calls are TRBV19 and TRBJ2-3; 9 bases are a match to TRBD2. Unmatched junction bases numbered 5, after V lost 5 bases and J lost 2 bases. Germline V gene data show CDR1 as LNHDA and CDR2 as SQIVND (reference sequence). The CDR3 consists of 15 residues. The CDR3 sequence is CASSSLAGATDTQYF. The DNA for the CDR3 is TGTGCCAGTAGTTCCTTAGCGGGAGCCACAGATACGCAGTATTTT.

The chain joins TRBV6-5 to TRBJ1-1; TRBD1 agrees at 9 bases. J was trimmed by 3 bases and V by 5 bases; bases with no gene match: 4. CDR1 is MNHEY, CDR2 SVGAGI, per germline. The CDR3 is 14 amino acids. The CDR3 DNA reads TGTGCCAGCAGTAACAGGGGGCCCGACACTGAAGCTTTCTTT. Translating gives CASSNRGPDTEAFF.

Details on this clone: An end of the junction does not agree with germline; a read error may underlie this. The V call is TRBV4-2, the J call TRBJ1-2; D remains unclear. Germline V gene sequence: CDR1 LGHNA, CDR2 YNFKEQ. The CDR3 has 14 residues. CDR3 amino acids: CASTQSEGSYGYTF. CDR3 DNA sequence: TGTGCCAGCACCCAAAGTGAGGGAAGCTATGGCTACACCTTC.

This clone is a singleton in its sample. The rearrangement joins TRBV21-1 to TRBJ2-5; the table gives TRBD1 as D, unverified against the DNA. TRBV21-1 is an annotated pseudogene. This CDR3 has 15 residues. DNA for the CDR3: TGTGCCAGCAGCAAAGGTCCCAGGGGGATAGAGACCCAGTACTTC. It yields the protein CASSKGPRGIETQYF.

The chain has TRBV6-1 and TRBJ1-1; the D is unclear. The V end was cut by 2 bases, the J end by 4 bases, with 14 bases between. Germline lookup yields CDR1 MNHNS and CDR2 SASEGT. The CDR3 is made up of 15 amino acids. The CDR3 loop is CASSEIRQRGTEAFF. DNA for the CDR3: TGTGCCAGCAGTGAAATTCGGCAGCGGGGCACTGAAGCTTTCTTT.

Only a few counts were recorded for this clone. This sequence joins TRBV9 and TRBJ2-7; no clear D. This CDR3 is built from 11 residues. Deletions cut 7 bases from V and 4 bases from J, with 9 bases between. Per the germline V gene, CDR1 is SGDLS and CDR2 is YYNGEE. The CDR3 region is CASPLGYEQYF. The DNA for the CDR3 is TGTGCCAGCCCCCTCGGGTACGAGCAGTACTTC.

A single count supports this clone. CDR3: CASSENSGTGEQYF. In DNA form, the CDR3 reads TGCGCCAGCAGTGAAAATTCGGGGACGGGGGAGCAGTACTTC. V usage is TRBV10-1 and J usage is TRBJ2-7; D may be TRBD1 or TRBD2 (5 bases each). The CDR3 extends over 14 amino acids. Germline V gene data show CDR1 as WNHNN and CDR2 as SYGVQD (reference sequence). V shed 3 bases and J shed 7 bases, with 16 bases lying between them.

This clone was observed once. CDR3 coding DNA: TGCGCCAGCAGCCTAACGGGACAACCAAATCAGCCCCAGCATTTT. This gives the protein CASSLTGQPNQPQHF. This chain uses TRBV4-1 with TRBJ1-5; possibly TRBD1 for D (6 bases). V was trimmed by 4 bases and J by 4 bases, leaving 14 bases between them. Germline V gene sequence: CDR1 MGHRA, CDR2 YSYEKL. This CDR3 has 15 amino acids.

This chain uses TRBV28 with TRBJ1-1; 7 nucleotides line up with TRBD1. V trimming: 5 bases; J trimming: 5 bases; junction bases outside the gene matches: 8. The CDR3 totals 14 residues. The V gene's germline CDR1 is MDHEN and CDR2 SYDVKM. CDR3 DNA: TGTGCCAGCAGTCCAGTGGACAGGAGGACTGAAGCTTTCTTT. It encodes CASSPVDRRTEAFF.

The chain links TRBV14 to TRBJ1-2; D is ambiguous. Germline-derived CDR1 and CDR2 are SGHDN and FVKESK. The CDR3 is 14 residues long. The V and J ends lost 3 bases and 0 bases respectively, with 8 bases between them. CDR3 residues: CASSHLGTNYGYTF. In nucleotides, the CDR3 is TGTGCCAGCAGCCATTTAGGCACTAACTATGGCTACACCTTC.

This chain connects TRBV6-5 to TRBJ2-1; 7 bases match TRBD2. Germline CDR1 is MNHEY and CDR2 is SVGAGI. Trimming removed 0 bases from V and 10 bases from J; junction bases left unmatched: 9. The CDR3 contains 15 residues. CDR3 DNA: TGTGCCAGCAGTTACTCGCCTAGCGGACCTCGGGAGCAGTTCTTC. Translated: CASSYSPSGPREQFF.

The J gene is TRBJ2-1, the V gene TRBV10-3, with D perhaps matching TRBD2 (5 bases). Between the trimmed V and J ends, which lost 2 bases and 6 bases, there was a span of 14 bases. Germline V lookup: CDR1 ENHRY, CDR2 SYGVKD. The CDR3 is 15 residues long. In DNA, the CDR3 is TGTGCCATCAGTGAGGAAATCCGGACTCTCAATGAGCAGTTCTTC. Encoded protein: CAISEEIRTLNEQFF.

The chain links TRBV18 to TRBJ2-3; 10 bases map to TRBD2. Germline V gene lookup returns CDR1 KGHSH and CDR2 LQKENI. The CDR3 runs 16 residues. Trimming cost V 4 bases and J 1 base; bases outside gene matches: 5. The CDR3 loop reads CASSLLAGGGTDTQYF. The CDR3 coding sequence is TGTGCCAGCTCACTTTTAGCGGGAGGTGGCACAGATACGCAGTATTTT. Full variable domain (missing parts from reference TRBV18 and TRBJ2-3): NAGVMQNPRHLVRRRGQEARLRCSPMKGHSHVYWYRQLPEEGLKFMVYLQKENIIDESGMPKERFSAEFPKEGPSILRIQQVVRGDSAAYFCASSLLAGGGTDTQYFGPGTRLTVL.